This entry features one T cell receptor (beta chain) sequence. Its antigen is still unknown. The sample originates from a study of early T cells in non-severe SARS-CoV-2 infection. On the study more broadly: From unsorted whole blood, bulk RNA was sequenced, and the chains remained unpaired.

Researchers tagged individual cDNA molecules with unique molecular identifiers. Via MiXCR, TCRdb re-called the 5' RACE reads, giving one row per CDR3 protein. Of around 71,000 distinct CDR3 sequences in the sample, about a tenth are singletons; the top ten hold 15% to 18%. CDR1 is SQVTM and CDR2 is ANQGSEA in the germline V gene. This CDR3 is built from 13 residues. The V and J ends lost 5 bases and 6 bases, in that order; junction bases with no gene match: 8. Study observations and caveats: The study's VDJdb matching favored anti-spike CD8 responses and missed private and CD4 specificities.

The specimen was whole blood, collected at baseline. This TCR was sampled from an adult who was a healthcare worker with PCR-confirmed SARS-CoV-2 infection or an uninfected control (not recorded which). The chain couples TRBV29-1 to TRBJ2-7; 9 nucleotides line up with TRBD2. Here the CDR3 reads CSVSAGGPVEQYF. As DNA, the CDR3 is TGCAGCGTTTCTGCGGGAGGGCCCGTCGAGCAGTACTTC.